The 22 T cell receptor beta chains below were found in one sample sequenced in a study of T cells in Graves' hyperthyroidism and ophthalmopathy. TCR beta CDR3 regions were amplified from RNA transcripts. HTBI primers were employed in a first-round RT-PCR of the TCR CDR3. TCRdb redid the calling of the multiplex PCR reads with MiXCR, one entry per CDR3 protein. The table has roughly 750,000 distinct CDR3 sequences, about 15% seen once; the top ten hold approximately 8%. Sequencing was performed on blood. The receptors derive from a man younger than 35 with Graves' hyperthyroidism.

Only a few counts were recorded for this clonotype. This chain joins TRBV2 and TRBJ1-4; a possible D gene is TRBD1 (6 bases). V was clipped by 10 bases and J by 8 bases, with 29 bases between them. CDR1 SNHLY and CDR2 FYNNEI come from the germline V gene. The CDR3 spans 17 residues. CDR3 sequence reads: CAIKTTRGNGAREKLFF. DNA for the CDR3: TGTGCCATCAAAACGACCAGGGGTAATGGGGCGCGGGAAAAACTGTTTTTT.

The chain joins TRBV4-1 to TRBJ1-3; D unclear. The germline gives CDR1 MGHRA, CDR2 YSYEKL. The CDR3 covers 15 residues. V lost 0 bases and J lost 4, with 10 bases in between. The CDR3 loop is CASSQDPPDGNTIYF. The CDR3 DNA is TGCGCCAGCAGCCAAGATCCCCCAGACGGAAACACCATATATTTT.

This clonotype was counted at least ten times. The chain joins TRBV28 to TRBJ2-1, with D perhaps TRBD1 (6 bases). This CDR3 is built from 14 residues. Germline lookup yields CDR1 MDHEN and CDR2 SYDVKM. V lost 1 base, J lost 8 bases, and 12 bases lay in between. CDR3 nucleotide sequence: TGTGCCAGCAGTTTATTCCAGGGGTGGTATGAGCAGTTCTTC. As protein: CASSLFQGWYEQFF.

Many counts were recorded for this clonotype. The rearrangement joins TRBV18 to TRBJ2-3; a weak D match, TRBD2 (5 bases). Trimming shortened V by 1 base and J by 0 bases, and 8 bases separated the two germline ends. This CDR3 is built from 15 residues. Germline CDR1 is KGHSH and CDR2 is LQKENI. The CDR3 DNA reads as TGTGCCAGCTCACCACTCCAGCGGAGCACAGATACGCAGTATTTT. Translating gives CASSPLQRSTDTQYF. Filled out from reference TRBV18 and TRBJ2-3, the complete variable domain reads NAGVMQNPRHLVRRRGQEARLRCSPMKGHSHVYWYRQLPEEGLKFMVYLQKENIIDESGMPKERFSAEFPKEGPSILRIQQVVRGDSAAYFCASSPLQRSTDTQYFGPGTRLTVL.

The table lists this clonotype with many counts. The DNA of the CDR3 is TGTGCCAGCAGCTTCCGACTAGCGGGAGCCGGCAATGAGCAGTTCTTC. Its translation is CASSFRLAGAGNEQFF. V usage is TRBV11-2 and J usage is TRBJ2-1, with 12 bases fitting TRBD2. J lost 6 bases, V lost 3 bases, and 6 bases had no gene match. The CDR3 is 16 residues long. CDR1 and CDR2 (germline): SGHAT, FQNNGV. Filled out from reference TRBV11-2 and TRBJ2-1, the complete variable domain reads EAGVAQSPRYKIIEKRQSVAFWCNPISGHATLYWYQQILGQGPKLLIQFQNNGVVDDSQLPKDRFSAERLKGVDSTLKIQPAKLEDSAVYLCASSFRLAGAGNEQFFGPGTRLTVL.

The chain combines TRBV25-1 with TRBJ1-1; 9 nucleotides line up with TRBD1. The V gene's germline CDR1 is MGHDK and CDR2 SYGVNS. The ends lost 7 bases at V and 4 bases at J; junction bases unmatched: 7. CDR3 length equals 14 residues. CDR3 nucleotides: TGTGCCAGCACCGGGGACAGGGTTGTCACTGAAGCTTTCTTT. It is translated as CASTGDRVVTEAFF.

This clonotype was seen a handful of times. This rearrangement joins TRBV2 to TRBJ1-3; D possibly corresponds to TRBD1 (6 bases). V was clipped by 7 bases and J by 0 bases, with 13 bases between them. Germline CDR1 SNHLY, CDR2 FYNNEI. The CDR3 runs to 15 residues. For the CDR3, the DNA is TGTGCCAGCAACTTCGGACAGCTCTCTGGAAACACCATATATTTT. Translated, it gives CASNFGQLSGNTIYF.

This clonotype has more than one count but fewer than ten. The chain links TRBV7-3 to TRBJ1-1, with 8 bases matching TRBD1. This CDR3 spans 15 amino acids. V gave up 5 bases and J gave up 5 bases; unmatched junction bases: 10. Per germline, CDR1 SGHTA and CDR2 FQGTGA. The CDR3 DNA sequence: TGTGCCAGCAGCAGTAACGTACAGGGGGGTACTGAAGCTTTCTTT. Its translation: CASSSNVQGGTEAFF.

V is TRBV3-1 and J is TRBJ2-7; D could derive from TRBD1 or TRBD2 (6 bases each). V was cut by 3 bases and J by 1 base, with 13 bases left in between. The CDR3 contains 15 residues. CDR1 is LGHDT and CDR2 is YNNKEL in the germline V gene (reference sequence). The CDR3 region is CASSHRGGLSYEQYF. The CDR3 DNA is TGTGCCAGCAGCCACCGAGGGGGGTTATCCTACGAGCAGTACTTC.

The sample holds a few counts of this clonotype. The chain carries TRBV12-3 or TRBV12-4 and TRBJ2-1, with TRBD2 as a possible D gene (7 bases). V lost 4 bases and J lost 0, with 22 bases in between. The CDR3 consists of 19 residues. CDR3 residues: CASSSRGLVAGSSYNEQFF. The CDR3 DNA is TGTGCCAGCAGTTCGCGGGGGCTGGTAGCCGGGAGCTCCTACAATGAGCAGTTCTTC.

This clonotype was seen more than once but under ten times. The chain combines TRBV14 with TRBJ2-1, with D perhaps assigned TRBD1 or TRBD2 (6 bases each). The V and J ends lost 5 bases and 7 bases respectively, with 21 bases between them. The CDR3 contains 16 residues. Germline V gene sequence: CDR1 SGHDN, CDR2 FVKESK. The CDR3 coding sequence is TGTGCCAGCAGCGCACCGGGGGCCCACGCTTGGAATGAGCAGTTCTTC. It translates to CASSAPGAHAWNEQFF.

V is TRBV6-1 and J is TRBJ1-6; weak D call: TRBD1 (5 bases). Germline V gives CDR1 MNHNS, CDR2 SASEGT. V lost 2 bases, J lost 4 bases, and 9 bases lay in between. CDR3 length: 15 amino acids. Here the CDR3 reads CASSELGGYNSPLHF. CDR3 in DNA: TGTGCCAGCAGTGAACTGGGGGGGTATAATTCACCCCTCCACTTT.

The V gene is TRBV27, the J gene TRBJ2-2; D may match TRBD1 or TRBD2 (6 bases each). The germline V and J ends were trimmed by 2 bases and 6 bases, with 10 bases remaining between them. Germline V gene data show CDR1 as MNHEY and CDR2 as SMNVEV (reference sequence). The CDR3 is 14 residues long. Written as DNA, the CDR3 is TGTGCCAGCAGTTTAAGGGGGGCGTCCGGGGAGCTGTTTTTT. This encodes CASSLRGASGELFF.

This clonotype was observed many times. The CDR3 here is CASSTYRGSEAFF. The CDR3 DNA is TGTGCCAGCAGTACATACAGGGGCTCTGAAGCTTTCTTT. The genes are TRBV28 and TRBJ1-1; 7 bases match TRBD1. The germline gives CDR1 MDHEN, CDR2 SYDVKM. V lost 5 bases and J lost 6; bases outside the gene matches: 6. The CDR3 spans 13 residues.

This clonotype was counted many times. This chain uses TRBV20-1 with TRBJ2-7; 8 nucleotides agree with TRBD1. This CDR3 contains 14 residues. V lost 6 bases and J lost 2; bases outside the gene matches: 9. The germline V gene has CDR1 DFQATT and CDR2 SNEGSKA (reference sequence). CDR3 loop: CSAQFDRGAYEQYF. The CDR3 DNA is TGCAGTGCGCAATTCGACAGGGGAGCCTACGAGCAGTACTTC.

This clonotype was recorded at least ten times. The chain carries TRBV5-1 and TRBJ2-1, with 14 bases that match TRBD2. Germline V gives CDR1 SGHRS, CDR2 YFSETQ. The CDR3 runs to 18 residues. V lost 0 bases to trimming and J lost 0 bases; unmatched junction nucleotides: 2. The CDR3 protein is CASSLGLAGGRSYNEQFF. Written as DNA, the CDR3 is TGCGCCAGCAGCTTGGGACTAGCGGGAGGGCGCTCCTACAATGAGCAGTTCTTC.

This clonotype was recorded many times. This chain joins TRBV6-1 and TRBJ1-1; 7 positions agree with TRBD1. Germline lookup yields CDR1 MNHNS and CDR2 SASEGT. V lost 3 bases and J lost 1; bases outside the gene matches: 2. The CDR3 runs to 14 residues. The CDR3 protein is CASSEGTENTEAFF. The CDR3 DNA reads as TGTGCCAGCAGTGAGGGGACAGAGAACACTGAAGCTTTCTTT.

The chain carries TRBV7-2 and TRBJ2-3; TRBD1 aligns across 7 bases. Germline lookup yields CDR1 SGHTA and CDR2 FQGNSA. This CDR3 comprises 11 residues. The V segment lost 5 bases and the J segment 14 bases; nucleotides outside the gene matches: 7. CDR3 nucleotides: TGTGCCAGCAGCCTAGACAGGGTACTGTATTTT. Its protein product is CASSLDRVLYF.

This chain connects TRBV28 to TRBJ1-3; D remains ambiguous. Looked up from germline, CDR1 is MDHEN and CDR2 is SYDVKM. Trimming stripped 10 bases from V and 1 base from J, with 14 bases between. The CDR3 runs to 14 residues. The CDR3 nucleotides read TGTGCCATCACCGGCAGTCCATCTGGAAACACCATATATTTT. Translation: CAITGSPSGNTIYF.

This clonotype was observed at least ten times. The chain has TRBV20-1 and TRBJ2-3, with TRBD1 identical over 8 bases. The CDR3 is made up of 14 amino acids. Germline lookup yields CDR1 DFQATT and CDR2 SNEGSKA (reference sequence). J was trimmed by 3 bases and V by 8 bases; bases with no gene match: 10. CDR3 nucleotide sequence: TGCAGTCCCAGGAGACAGGGGAGTACAGATACGCAGTATTTT. Its translation is CSPRRQGSTDTQYF.

Comment on this clonotype: Relative to the germline gene, one junction end is altered; a read error may explain this. V gene TRBV7-2 combines with J gene TRBJ1-1; a possible D gene is TRBD1 (5 bases). Germline-derived CDR1 and CDR2 are SGHTA and FQGNSA. There are 14 residues in the CDR3. CDR3 sequence reads: CASSLYRKNTEALF. CDR3 coding DNA: TGTGCCAGCAGCTTATACAGGAAAAACACTGAAGCTCTCTTT.

This clonotype was picked up many times. J is TRBJ2-7 and V is TRBV7-9; no clear D gene. Per the germline V gene, CDR1 is SEHNR and CDR2 is FQNEAQ (reference sequence). The CDR3 runs to 13 residues. V was shortened by 1 base and J by 3 bases, with 7 bases between the two germline ends. This chain's CDR3 is CASSLDSLYEQYF. The DNA for the CDR3 is TGTGCCAGCAGCTTAGACAGCCTCTACGAGCAGTACTTC.